Shown below are 30 T cell receptor beta chains from a single sample sequenced in a study of vaccination effects on CD4 cells after COVID-19. These receptors lack a known antigen. Profiling relied on immunoSEQ multiplex PCR, and the TCRdb table lists in-frame clones only, not all of them. The table includes around 81,000 clones, 60% to 85% detected once. Viral peptide pool expansion of antigen-specific CD4+ T cells preceded sequencing in the ViraFEST assay. Researchers isolated CD4+ T cells once roughly nine days of culture had elapsed. Either the mRNA-1273 or the BNT162b2 vaccine was given to participants as two doses. The specimen was CD4+ T cells from PBMCs cultured with HCoV-OC43 spike peptides, collected after COVID-19 vaccination. Subset in this sample: HCoV-OC43 spike overlapping peptide pool stimulation. These receptors all stem from a human donor who received a COVID-19 vaccine.

The chain joins TRBV24-1 to TRBJ2-7; possibly TRBD2 for D (5 bases). CDR1 is KGHDR and CDR2 is SFDVKD in the germline V gene. The CDR3 loop spans 15 amino acids. With 7 bases removed from V and 5 bases from J, the gap between germline ends came to 20 bases. The CDR3 loop is CATRRFTLARDEQYV. CDR3 in DNA: TGTGCCACCAGACGATTTACACTGGCGCGGGACGAGCAGTACGTC.

The chain uses TRBV5-5 and TRBJ2-7; perhaps TRBD1 as D (6 bases). The CDR3 consists of 14 residues. Germline CDR1 reads SGHKS; CDR2 reads YYEKEE (reference sequence). V was pared by 0 bases and J by 2 bases, with 9 bases between. Here the CDR3 reads CASSLAYRAYEQYV. CDR3 nucleotide sequence: TGTGCCAGCAGCTTGGCCTACAGGGCCTACGAGCAGTACGTC.

The chain joins TRBV5-4 to TRBJ2-3, with TRBD2 matching over 12 bases. The J segment lost 6 bases and the V segment lost 4 bases, leaving 6 bases of the junction unmatched. Per the germline V gene, CDR1 is SGHNT and CDR2 is YYREEE (reference sequence). This CDR3 contains 15 residues. The CDR3 nucleotides read TGTGCCAGCAGCCTGCGACTAGCGGGGGAGGATACGCAGTATTTT. Protein sequence: CASSLRLAGEDTQYF.

This clone was detected only a few times. The CDR3 loop is CASSQRAGAYEQYV. The CDR3 region has the DNA TGTGCCAGCAGCCAAAGAGCTGGGGCCTACGAGCAGTACGTC. The chain employs TRBV14 and TRBJ2-7; D not resolved. The V gene lost 2 bases and the J gene lost 2 bases, with 10 bases spanning the gap. The CDR3 runs 14 residues. Germline V CDR1 and CDR2: SGHDN, FVKESK.

V gene TRBV11-2 combines with J gene TRBJ2-1; TRBD2 matches at 13 bases. The CDR3 is made up of 16 amino acids. Germline loops: CDR1 SGHAT, CDR2 FQNNGV. With 5 bases clipped from V and 8 bases from J, the junction kept 9 bases outside the gene matches. CDR3 sequence (DNA): TGTGCCAGCAGCCTGACAACTAGCGGGGGGGCCGATGAGCAGTTCTTC. As protein: CASSLTTSGGADEQFF.

The chain employs TRBV14 and TRBJ2-5, with D possibly being TRBD1 (5 bases). The CDR3 totals 13 residues. Germline V lookup: CDR1 SGHDN, CDR2 FVKESK. V gave up 1 base and J gave up 5 bases, with 8 bases separating them. As DNA, the CDR3 is TGTGCCAGCAGCCAAGCTGGGGCTGAGACCCAGTACTTC. Its protein is CASSQAGAETQYF. Full variable domain (outside the CDR3, taken from reference TRBV14 and TRBJ2-5): EAGVTQFPSHSVIEKGQTVTLRCDPISGHDNLYWYRRVMGKEIKFLLHFVKESKQDESGMPNNRFLAERTGGTYSTLKVQPAELEDSGVYFCASSQAGAETQYFGPGTRLLVL.

The chain couples TRBV7-2 to TRBJ1-3, with 7 bases that match TRBD1. The ends lost 5 bases at V and 7 bases at J; junction bases unmatched: 8. This CDR3 contains 14 residues. Per the germline V gene, CDR1 is SGHTA and CDR2 is FQGNSA. The DNA for the CDR3 is TGTGCCAGCAGCAGCGGGACAGATGGGAACACCATATATTTT. Its protein product is CASSSGTDGNTIYF.

The chain links TRBV6-5 to TRBJ2-7, with 7 bases fitting TRBD2. Germline V gene sequence: CDR1 MNHEY, CDR2 SVGAGI. Trimming cost V 5 bases and J 6 bases; bases outside gene matches: 13. The CDR3 has 15 amino acids. CDR3 bases: TGTGCCAGCAGTCCTCAGAGCGGGGTTTTAACCGAGCAGTACGTC. Protein sequence: CASSPQSGVLTEQYV.

Only a few counts were recorded for this clone. V usage is TRBV18 and J usage is TRBJ2-7; possible D gene TRBD2, 6 bases. There are 14 residues in the CDR3. Per germline, CDR1 KGHSH and CDR2 LQKENI. The V and J ends lost 4 bases and 7 bases respectively, with 17 bases between them. CDR3: CASSRSRTGEEQYV. DNA for the CDR3: TGTGCCAGCTCACGGAGTAGAACGGGAGAAGAGCAGTACGTC.

V and J are TRBV7-3 and TRBJ2-5, with 9 bases that match TRBD1. The CDR3 is made up of 13 amino acids. J gave up 5 bases and V 4 bases, and 2 bases lay outside the gene matches. The germline V gene has CDR1 SGHTA and CDR2 FQGTGA. This CDR3 reads CASSSDRGETQYF. In nucleotides, the CDR3 is TGTGCCAGCAGCTCGGACAGGGGCGAGACCCAGTACTTC.

The chain carries TRBV6-5 and TRBJ1-5; 7 bases map to TRBD1. The CDR3 runs to 14 residues. Germline values: CDR1 MNHEY, CDR2 SVGAGI. Germline trimming cut 4 bases from V and 7 bases from J; bases unmatched to any gene: 7. CDR3 residues: CASSSTGERQPQHF. The CDR3 DNA follows: TGTGCCAGCAGTTCCACAGGGGAGCGGCAGCCCCAGCATTTT.

V and J are TRBV9 and TRBJ1-2; 11 nucleotides match TRBD1. The CDR3 consists of 14 residues. The J segment lost 4 bases and the V segment lost 4 bases, leaving 3 bases of the junction unmatched. Germline V lookup: CDR1 SGDLS, CDR2 YYNGEE. The CDR3 coding sequence is TGTGCCAGCAGCCCGGACAGGGGGCCCTATGGCTACACCTTC. Amino acids: CASSPDRGPYGYTF.

The chain employs TRBV7-2 and TRBJ2-3, with unresolved D. CDR3 length: 16 residues. From germline, CDR1 is SGHTA and CDR2 FQGNSA. V dropped 1 base and J dropped 4 bases, with 15 bases sitting between them. In nucleotides, the CDR3 is TGTGCCAGCAGCTTAGATTTTAGGGCTAGGGCAGATACGCAGTATTTT. Its translation: CASSLDFRARADTQYF.

This clone was counted only a few times. This sequence joins TRBV20-1 and TRBJ2-1, with D uncertain. Germline values: CDR1 DFQATT, CDR2 SNEGSKA (reference sequence). This CDR3 has 11 residues. The V end was cut by 2 bases, the J end by 8 bases, with 7 bases between. This chain's CDR3 is CSARIGDEQFF. The CDR3, as DNA: TGCAGTGCTAGAATCGGCGATGAGCAGTTCTTC.

This chain connects TRBV19 to TRBJ1-1; 7 nucleotides agree with TRBD1. V was clipped by 4 bases and J by 3 bases; unmatched bases: 11. Germline V gives CDR1 LNHDA, CDR2 SQIVND (reference sequence). This CDR3 comprises 16 residues. The CDR3 reads CASSTPRQGGYTEAFF. The CDR3 nucleotides read TGTGCCAGTAGTACCCCCAGACAGGGAGGCTACACTGAAGCTTTCTTT.

V usage is TRBV28 and J usage is TRBJ2-1, with unresolved D. V lost 4 bases and J 8 bases, leaving 12 bases between the germline ends. This CDR3 spans 13 amino acids. CDR1 is MDHEN and CDR2 is SYDVKM in the germline V gene. The CDR3 coding sequence is TGTGCCAGCAGTTCCCCAGGAAGAGATGAGCAGTTCTTC. This translates into CASSSPGRDEQFF. Full variable domain (outside the CDR3, taken from reference TRBV28 and TRBJ2-1): DVKVTQSSRYLVKRTGEKVFLECVQDMDHENMFWYRQDPGLGLRLIYFSYDVKMKEKGDIPEGYSVSREKKERFSLILESASTNQTSMYLCASSSPGRDEQFFGPGTRLTVL.

The rearrangement links TRBV7-3 to TRBJ2-1, with 8 positions matching TRBD2. The length of the CDR3 is 15 residues. Germline V lookup: CDR1 SGHTA, CDR2 FQGTGA. V was pared by 5 bases and J by 3 bases, with 6 bases of the junction left unmatched. In DNA, the CDR3 is TGTGCCAGCAGCATCCCGGGAGGGGTCTACAATGAGCAGTTCTTC. Its protein is CASSIPGGVYNEQFF.

The chain is built from TRBV15 and TRBJ1-5, with 11 bases aligning to TRBD1. CDR1 is LNHNV and CDR2 is YYDKDF in the germline V gene (reference sequence). There are 18 residues in the CDR3. With 3 bases clipped from V and 7 bases from J, the junction kept 14 bases outside the gene matches. For the CDR3, the DNA is TGTGCCACCAGCAGGCCCCGGACAGGGGGCCCTTTTCGGCAGCCCCAGCATTTT. Protein sequence: CATSRPRTGGPFRQPQHF.

The V call is TRBV18, the J call TRBJ2-5; TRBD2 is a possible D gene (6 bases). This CDR3 region has 15 residues. V gave up 0 bases and J gave up 1 base, with 9 bases separating them. CDR1 KGHSH and CDR2 LQKENI come from the germline V gene. For the CDR3, the DNA is TGTGCCAGCTCACCACCTGGGGGGTTCCAAGAGACCCAGTACTTC. As protein: CASSPPGGFQETQYF.

The gene calls are TRBV5-1 and TRBJ2-7; no clear D gene. Germline V lookup: CDR1 SGHRS, CDR2 YFSETQ. Trimming took off 4 bases at V and 3 bases at J, with 11 bases between the two ends. This CDR3 is 13 amino acids long. CDR3 nucleotide sequence: TGCGCCAGCAGCATAGGACGTGGCTACGAGCAGTACGTC. Protein: CASSIGRGYEQYV.

V usage is TRBV7-2 and J usage is TRBJ2-1; 14 bases fit TRBD2. CDR1 and CDR2 (germline): SGHTA, FQGNSA. The ends lost 1 base at V and 8 bases at J; junction bases unmatched: 1. The CDR3 has 15 amino acids. The chain's CDR3 is CASSLGTSGGYEQFF. The CDR3 DNA reads TGTGCCAGCAGCTTAGGGACTAGCGGGGGGTATGAGCAGTTCTTC.

The CDR3, as DNA: TGTGCCAGCAGCTTGGCCGGGACAGGTAAGAACACTGAAGCTTTCTTT. Its translation is CASSLAGTGKNTEAFF. The V gene is TRBV5-4, the J gene TRBJ1-1; 8 nucleotides agree with TRBD1. CDR3 length equals 16 residues. Germline V CDR1 and CDR2: SGHNT, YYREEE (reference sequence). Losses at the gene ends were 0 bases for V and 1 base for J; bases not matched to a gene: 5.

The chain couples TRBV19 to TRBJ1-1; TRBD1 aligns across 7 bases. J gave up 1 base and V 6 bases, and 8 bases lay outside the gene matches. The CDR3 covers 15 residues. In germline, CDR1 is LNHDA, CDR2 SQIVND (reference sequence). The DNA for the CDR3 is TGTGCCAGTAGCGCCCCCGGGACAGCGAACACTGAAGCTTTCTTT. Residues: CASSAPGTANTEAFF.

The rearrangement joins TRBV24-1 to TRBJ2-5, with 9 bases that match TRBD1. V gave up 3 bases and J gave up 4 bases; unmatched junction bases: 14. The CDR3 has 18 residues. In germline, CDR1 is KGHDR, CDR2 SFDVKD. The DNA of the CDR3 is TGTGCCACCAGTGATGCGGGACAGGGTATGTGGTGGCGAGAGACCCAGTACTTC. Translating gives CATSDAGQGMWWRETQYF.

This clone showed up just a few times. The rearrangement uses TRBV3-1 (or the pseudogene TRBV3-2) and TRBJ2-7, with 8 bases matching TRBD1. V lost 1 base, J lost 2 bases, and 1 base stayed unmatched. The CDR3 is made up of 14 amino acids. Per the germline V gene, CDR1 is LGHDT and CDR2 is YNNKEL (reference sequence). DNA of the CDR3: TGTGCCAGCAGCCAAGGGACAGGGCCCTACGAGCAGTACGTC. Its protein product is CASSQGTGPYEQYV.

This rearrangement joins TRBV5-4 to TRBJ2-4; 9 positions match TRBD2. Per the germline V gene, CDR1 is SGHNT and CDR2 is YYREEE (reference sequence). V shed 4 bases, J shed 1 base, and the junction held 9 bases outside the gene matches. This CDR3 contains 17 residues. The CDR3 DNA follows: TGTGCCAGCAGCACTCAGCGGGGGGTTAGCGCCAAAAACATTCAGTACTTC. This codes for CASSTQRGVSAKNIQYF.

The CDR3 region is CASGLGGQDNTQYF. The DNA of the CDR3 is TGTGCTAGTGGCCTCGGGGGTCAGGATAATACGCAGTATTTT. The V and J genes are TRBV12-5 and TRBJ2-3, with a possible D match to TRBD2 (6 bases). Trimming left V 6 bases short and J 7 bases short, with 17 bases between. Germline lookup yields CDR1 LGHNT and CDR2 FRNRAP. The CDR3 runs to 14 residues.

This clone turned up a few times. The chain combines TRBV5-1 with TRBJ2-3; 8 bases align to TRBD1. The CDR3 length is 19 residues. V dropped 0 bases and J dropped 1; count of bases not matched to a gene: 13. Germline CDR1 reads SGHRS; CDR2 reads YFSETQ. CDR3 in amino acids: CASSLARDRGYRGTDTQYF. In DNA, the CDR3 is TGCGCCAGCAGCTTGGCACGAGACAGGGGTTATCGGGGCACAGATACGCAGTATTTT.

The chain recombines TRBV7-8 with TRBJ1-1; the D is unclear. The V end was cut by 5 bases, the J end by 5 bases, with 18 bases between. Per germline, CDR1 SGHVS and CDR2 FQNEAQ. CDR3 length: 15 residues. In nucleotides, the CDR3 is TGTGCCAGCAGCCGGGCTTCAGGAATTTGGACTGAAGCTTTCTTT. Residues: CASSRASGIWTEAFF.

This chain joins TRBV10-1 and TRBJ2-7; no clear D gene. V lost 3 bases and J 7 bases, leaving 7 bases between the germline ends. Germline loops: CDR1 WNHNN, CDR2 SYGVQD (reference sequence). CDR3 length: 11 amino acids. In nucleotides, the CDR3 is TGCGCCAGCAGTGAACAGCCGGAGCAGTACGTC. It yields the protein CASSEQPEQYV.